The TCR beta chain under discussion was sequenced for a study of blood T cell repertoires in COVID-19. Study in general: Samples taken during acute and convalescent COVID-19 were collected in the United States, Italy and Spain. T cells, B-cell-depleted T cells, or PBMCs supplied cDNA or gDNA.

Clones were read by immunoSEQ multiplex PCR, and TCRdb kept only the in-frame ones, dropping some. The data hold 300,000 or so clones, with around 83% observed a single time. V dropped 4 bases and J dropped 12; count of bases not matched to a gene: 5. This CDR3 region has 12 residues. Germline assignment: CDR1 SEHNR and CDR2 FQNEAQ (reference sequence). The sequence was collected from a woman aged 45-65 years with acute or convalescent COVID-19. Sequencing was carried out using peripheral blood. The J gene is TRBJ1-4, the V gene TRBV7-9, with 7 bases that match TRBD1. The CDR3 is CASSWDSGQLFF. For the CDR3, the DNA is TGTGCCAGCAGCTGGGACAGTGGTCAACTGTTTTTT.